Shown below are 18 T cell receptor beta chains from a single sample sequenced in a study of cytomegalovirus exposure and HLA in healthy donors. PCR involved 60 Vbeta and 13 Jbeta primers. Sequenced by immunoSEQ multiplex PCR; TCRdb stores in-frame clones only, minus some. In all, the sample yields fewer than 250,000 clones. The material sequenced was PBMCs. The receptors come from a woman aged 25 to 45 in good health and CMV-seropositive.

The rearrangement joins TRBV21-1 to TRBJ2-6; the DNA was not compared with TRBD2, the D call given in the table. TRBV21-1 constitutes a pseudogene. This CDR3 contains 13 residues. CDR3 in DNA: TGTGCCAGCAGCAAAGAGGCGGGCAACGTCCTGACTTTC. Translating gives CASSKEAGNVLTF.

The rearrangement uses TRBV10-1 and TRBJ2-1; 8 bases agree with TRBD2. The germline gives CDR1 WNHNN, CDR2 SYGVQD (reference sequence). The CDR3 contains 16 residues. After removal of 8 bases from V and 8 bases from J, the junction contained 17 bases not matched to a gene. The CDR3, as DNA: TGCGCCAGCGGCAAATTTAACGGGGGGGCCGGCCATGAGCAGTTCTTC. Protein: CASGKFNGGAGHEQFF.

This chain links TRBV19 with TRBJ2-7, with TRBD1 matching 8 bases. This CDR3 has 15 residues. Trimming removed 4 bases from V and 4 bases from J; junction bases left unmatched: 9. Germline lookup yields CDR1 LNHDA and CDR2 SQIVND (reference sequence). The DNA of the CDR3 is TGTGCCAGTAGTAGGCTCGGGGACAGGACTTACGAGCAGTACTTC. Translated: CASSRLGDRTYEQYF.

V gene TRBV6-5 combines with J gene TRBJ2-7, with D possibly TRBD2 on 6 matching bases. Trimming took 2 bases from V and 6 from J, leaving 17 bases between them. The CDR3 covers 15 residues. Germline lookup yields CDR1 MNHEY and CDR2 SVGAGI. As DNA, the CDR3 is TGTGCCAGCAGTTACCCCTTCAGGGAGGATGGCGAGCAGTACTTC. The encoded protein is CASSYPFREDGEQYF.

In nucleotides, the CDR3 is TGCGCCAGCAGCTCCCTTCACAATGAGCAGTTCTTC. Its translation is CASSSLHNEQFF. The rearrangement uses TRBV4-1 and TRBJ2-1; D is uncertain. The germline gives CDR1 MGHRA, CDR2 YSYEKL. V was cut by 5 bases and J by 5 bases, with 7 bases left in between. This CDR3 is 12 amino acids long.

The rearrangement uses TRBV30 and TRBJ2-1; D may be TRBD1 (6 bases). Trimming removed 6 bases from V and 6 bases from J, with 18 bases in between. This CDR3 is 14 amino acids long. CDR1 and CDR2 from the germline V gene are GTSNPN and SVGIG (reference sequence). DNA of the CDR3: TGTGCCTGCCTTCCCAGGGGAATCACCAATGAGCAGTTCTTC. Translation gives CACLPRGITNEQFF.

The rearrangement joins TRBV9 to TRBJ2-5; 11 nucleotides line up with TRBD2. CDR3 length: 18 residues. The germline V gene has CDR1 SGDLS and CDR2 YYNGEE. The trim removed 0 bases at V and 2 bases at J, leaving 9 bases unmatched. The CDR3 DNA follows: TGTGCCAGCAGCGTAGCCCCCACTAGCGGGAGCCTACAAGAGACCCAGTACTTC. Translating it yields CASSVAPTSGSLQETQYF.

The genes are TRBV27 and TRBJ2-3; the D is unclear. V lost 7 bases and J lost 1, with 18 bases in between. The CDR3 has 16 amino acids. Germline V lookup: CDR1 MNHEY, CDR2 SMNVEV (reference sequence). The CDR3 sequence is CASTTLTRSGTDTQYF. The CDR3 coding sequence is TGTGCCAGCACCACACTGACACGTTCGGGCACAGATACGCAGTATTTT.

The rearrangement links TRBV18 to TRBJ2-1, with 9 nucleotides matching TRBD2. V was clipped by 6 bases and J by 4 bases; unmatched bases: 1. The CDR3 sequence is 13 residues long. Germline V gene data show CDR1 as KGHSH and CDR2 as LQKENI. CDR3: CASSTSGYNEQFF. The CDR3, as DNA: TGTGCCAGCTCGACTAGCGGATACAATGAGCAGTTCTTC.

The V gene is TRBV7-9, the J gene TRBJ2-3; 7 bases are shared with TRBD2. CDR1 is SEHNR and CDR2 is FQNEAQ in the germline V gene (reference sequence). This CDR3 is built from 17 residues. J gave up 3 bases and V 5 bases, and 14 bases lay outside the gene matches. CDR3 sequence reads: CASSPRGWGGGTDTQYF. CDR3 DNA sequence: TGTGCCAGCAGCCCCCGCGGGTGGGGGGGTGGAACAGATACGCAGTATTTT.

The chain employs TRBV5-1 and TRBJ2-1; perhaps TRBD1 as D (6 bases). This CDR3 has 15 amino acids. Germline lookup yields CDR1 SGHRS and CDR2 YFSETQ. Trimming took off 3 bases at V and 0 bases at J, with 10 bases between the two ends. The CDR3 DNA reads as TGCGCCAGCAGCTGGACAGATAACTCCTACAATGAGCAGTTCTTC. The encoded protein is CASSWTDNSYNEQFF.

The chain has TRBV2 and TRBJ1-2; D is unclear. From germline, CDR1 is SNHLY and CDR2 FYNNEI. The CDR3 sequence is 13 residues long. V lost 6 bases, J lost 6 bases, and 14 bases lay in between. As DNA, the CDR3 is TGTGCCAGCAGGAACTGGGAGGGTCATGGCTACACCTTC. Encoded protein: CASRNWEGHGYTF.

The chain recombines TRBV6-5 with TRBJ2-7, with TRBD1 matching 7 bases. Trimming took 0 bases from V and 3 from J; bases not matched to a gene: 5. Per the germline V gene, CDR1 is MNHEY and CDR2 is SVGAGI. The CDR3 length is 15 residues. This CDR3 reads CASSYSKGQLYEQYF. DNA of the CDR3: TGTGCCAGCAGTTACTCTAAGGGACAGCTCTACGAGCAGTACTTC.

This rearrangement joins TRBV19 to TRBJ1-5, with D perhaps TRBD1 (6 bases). Germline CDR1 and CDR2: LNHDA and SQIVND (reference sequence). The CDR3 covers 16 residues. V was shortened by 7 bases and J by 0 bases, with 16 bases between the two germline ends. For the CDR3, the DNA is TGTGCCAGTAATGACAGGCCCACGTATAGCAATCAGCCCCAGCATTTT. It specifies CASNDRPTYSNQPQHF. The full variable domain, with the rest looked up from reference TRBV19 and TRBJ1-5, is DGGITQSPKYLFRKEGQNVTLSCEQNLNHDAMYWYRQDPGQGLRLIYYSQIVNDFQKGDIAEGYSVSREKKESFPLTVTSAQKNPTAFYLCASNDRPTYSNQPQHFGDGTRLSIL.

The chain employs TRBV27 and TRBJ2-7, with a tentative D call TRBD2 (7 bases). This CDR3 is 13 amino acids long. CDR1 and CDR2 from the germline V gene are MNHEY and SMNVEV (reference sequence). The ends were cut back, 6 bases at V and 2 bases at J, with 11 bases in the middle. CDR3 coding DNA: TGTGCCAGCAGCCCCGGGGGGCCCTACGAGCAGTACTTC. Its translation: CASSPGGPYEQYF.

The genes are TRBV5-1 and TRBJ2-2; perhaps TRBD2 as D (5 bases). Looked up from germline, CDR1 is SGHRS and CDR2 is YFSETQ. V was pared by 0 bases and J by 1 base, with 10 bases between. This CDR3 has 16 residues. CDR3 coding DNA: TGCGCCAGCAGCTTGGTGGTAGCGAGGAACACCGGGGAGCTGTTTTTT. Translated: CASSLVVARNTGELFF.

The chain recombines TRBV19 with TRBJ1-1; the D is unclear. V was trimmed by 7 bases and J by 7 bases, leaving 19 bases between them. The length of the CDR3 is 14 residues. CDR1 and CDR2 (germline): LNHDA, SQIVND (reference sequence). CDR3 sequence (DNA): TGTGCCAGTACCCCAAGAAGAGCCCTCTTTGAAGCTTTCTTT. Amino acid sequence: CASTPRRALFEAFF.

The J gene is TRBJ2-1, the V gene TRBV5-1; the D gene is possibly TRBD1 (6 bases). CDR3 size: 15 residues. V lost 8 bases and J lost 0, with 15 bases in between. Germline values: CDR1 SGHRS, CDR2 YFSETQ. The CDR3 DNA reads TGCGCCAGTTATCTCCAGGGGAGCTCCTACAATGAGCAGTTCTTC. It specifies CASYLQGSSYNEQFF.